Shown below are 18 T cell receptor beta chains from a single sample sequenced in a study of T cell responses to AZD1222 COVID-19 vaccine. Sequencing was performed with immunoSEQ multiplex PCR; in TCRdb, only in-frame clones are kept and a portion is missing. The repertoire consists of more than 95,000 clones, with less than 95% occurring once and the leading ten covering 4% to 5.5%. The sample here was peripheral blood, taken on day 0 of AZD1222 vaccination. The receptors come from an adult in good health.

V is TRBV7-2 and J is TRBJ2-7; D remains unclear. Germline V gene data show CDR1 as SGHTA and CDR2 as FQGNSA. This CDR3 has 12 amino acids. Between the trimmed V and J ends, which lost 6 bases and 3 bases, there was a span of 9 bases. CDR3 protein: CASSPDGYEQYF. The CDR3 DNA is TGTGCCAGCAGTCCCGACGGCTACGAGCAGTACTTC.

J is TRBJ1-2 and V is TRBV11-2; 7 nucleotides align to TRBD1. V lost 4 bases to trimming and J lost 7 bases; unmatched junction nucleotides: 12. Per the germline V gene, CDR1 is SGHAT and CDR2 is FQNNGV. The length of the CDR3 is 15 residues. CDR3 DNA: TGTGCCAGCAGCTCCAACAGGGGCCCAATGGGTGGCTACACCTTC. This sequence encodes CASSSNRGPMGGYTF.

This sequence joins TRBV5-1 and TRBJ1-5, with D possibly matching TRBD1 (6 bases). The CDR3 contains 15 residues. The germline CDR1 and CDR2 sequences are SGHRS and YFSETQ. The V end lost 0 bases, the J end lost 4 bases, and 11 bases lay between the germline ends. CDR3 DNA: TGCGCCAGCAGCTTGGCGGGGGCGCGGAATCAGCCCCAGCATTTT. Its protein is CASSLAGARNQPQHF.

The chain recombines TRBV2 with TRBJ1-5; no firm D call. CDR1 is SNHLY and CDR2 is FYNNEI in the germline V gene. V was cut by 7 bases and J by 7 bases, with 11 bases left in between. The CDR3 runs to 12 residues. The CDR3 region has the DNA TGTGCCAGCACGGAGGGAAACCAGCCCCAGCATTTT. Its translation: CASTEGNQPQHF.

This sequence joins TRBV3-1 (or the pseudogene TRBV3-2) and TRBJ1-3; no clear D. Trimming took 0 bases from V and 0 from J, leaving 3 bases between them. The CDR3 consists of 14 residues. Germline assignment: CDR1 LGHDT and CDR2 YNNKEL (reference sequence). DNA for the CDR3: TGTGCCAGCAGCCAAGATTACTCTGGAAACACCATATATTTT. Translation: CASSQDYSGNTIYF.

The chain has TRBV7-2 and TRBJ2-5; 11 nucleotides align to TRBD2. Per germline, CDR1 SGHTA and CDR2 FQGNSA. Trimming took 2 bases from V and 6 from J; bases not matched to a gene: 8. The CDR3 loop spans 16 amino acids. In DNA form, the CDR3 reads TGTGCCAGCAGCTTAAGTATTAGCGGGGGGGTACAGACCCAGTACTTC. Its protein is CASSLSISGGVQTQYF.

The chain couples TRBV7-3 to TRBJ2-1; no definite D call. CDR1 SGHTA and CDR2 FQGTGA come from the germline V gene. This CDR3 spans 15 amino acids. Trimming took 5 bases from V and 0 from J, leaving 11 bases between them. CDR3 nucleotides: TGTGCCAGCAGCCCCTCCGAGAGCTCCTACAATGAGCAGTTCTTC. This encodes CASSPSESSYNEQFF.

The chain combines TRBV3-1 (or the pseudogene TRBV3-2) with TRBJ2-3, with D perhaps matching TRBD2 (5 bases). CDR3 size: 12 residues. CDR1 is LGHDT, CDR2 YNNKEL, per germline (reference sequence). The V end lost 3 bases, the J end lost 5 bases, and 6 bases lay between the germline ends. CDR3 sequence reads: CASSHAGDTQYF. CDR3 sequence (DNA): TGTGCCAGCAGCCACGCGGGAGATACGCAGTATTTT.

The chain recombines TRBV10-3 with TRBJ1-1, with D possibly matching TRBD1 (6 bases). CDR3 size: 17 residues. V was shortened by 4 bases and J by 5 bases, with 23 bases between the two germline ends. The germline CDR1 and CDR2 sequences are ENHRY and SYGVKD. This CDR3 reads CAISVSVLGGARTEAFF. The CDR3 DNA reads TGTGCCATCAGTGTCTCTGTGCTGGGGGGCGCGAGGACTGAAGCTTTCTTT.

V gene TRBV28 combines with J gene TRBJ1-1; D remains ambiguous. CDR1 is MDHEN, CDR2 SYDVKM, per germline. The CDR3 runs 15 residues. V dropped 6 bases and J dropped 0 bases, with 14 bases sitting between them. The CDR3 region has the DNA TGTGCCAGCAGCCCCCCATGGAGTATGAACACTGAAGCTTTCTTT. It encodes CASSPPWSMNTEAFF.

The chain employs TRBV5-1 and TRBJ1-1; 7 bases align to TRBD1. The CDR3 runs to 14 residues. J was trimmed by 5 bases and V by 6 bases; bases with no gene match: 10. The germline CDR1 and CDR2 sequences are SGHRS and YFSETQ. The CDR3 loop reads CASNTGTAGTEAFF. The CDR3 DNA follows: TGCGCCAGCAACACCGGGACAGCAGGGACTGAAGCTTTCTTT.

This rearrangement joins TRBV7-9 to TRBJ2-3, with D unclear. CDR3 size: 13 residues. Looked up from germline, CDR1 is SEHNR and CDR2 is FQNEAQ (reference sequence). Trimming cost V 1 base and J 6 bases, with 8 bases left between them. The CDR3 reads CASSLGGADTQYF. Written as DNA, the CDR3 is TGTGCCAGCAGCTTAGGCGGAGCTGATACGCAGTATTTT.

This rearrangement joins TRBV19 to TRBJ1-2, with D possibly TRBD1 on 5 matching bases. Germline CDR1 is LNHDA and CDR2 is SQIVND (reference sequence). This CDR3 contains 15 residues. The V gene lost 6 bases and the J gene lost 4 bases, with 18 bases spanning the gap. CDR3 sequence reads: CASRGQGAVSYGYTF. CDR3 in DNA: TGTGCCAGTAGAGGCCAGGGCGCGGTTAGCTATGGCTACACCTTC.

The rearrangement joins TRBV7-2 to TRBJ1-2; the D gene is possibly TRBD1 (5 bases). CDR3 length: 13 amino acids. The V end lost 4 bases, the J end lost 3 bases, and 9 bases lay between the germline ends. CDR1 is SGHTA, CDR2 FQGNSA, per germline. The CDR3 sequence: CASSSGLHYGYTF. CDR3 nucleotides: TGTGCCAGCAGCTCGGGACTGCACTATGGCTACACCTTC.

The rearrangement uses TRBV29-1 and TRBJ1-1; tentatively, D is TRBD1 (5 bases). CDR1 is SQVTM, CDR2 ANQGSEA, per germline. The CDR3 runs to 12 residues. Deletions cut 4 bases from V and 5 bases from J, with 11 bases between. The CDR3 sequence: CSVAPAGTEAFF. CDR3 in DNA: TGCAGCGTTGCCCCGGCAGGGACTGAAGCTTTCTTT.

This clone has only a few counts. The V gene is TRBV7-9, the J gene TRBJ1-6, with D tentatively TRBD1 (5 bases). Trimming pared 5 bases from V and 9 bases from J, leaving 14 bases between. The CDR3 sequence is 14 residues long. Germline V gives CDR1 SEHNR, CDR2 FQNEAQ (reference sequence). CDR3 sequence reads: CASSRGPTGSPLHF. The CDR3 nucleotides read TGTGCCAGCAGCAGGGGACCGACGGGTTCACCCCTCCACTTT.

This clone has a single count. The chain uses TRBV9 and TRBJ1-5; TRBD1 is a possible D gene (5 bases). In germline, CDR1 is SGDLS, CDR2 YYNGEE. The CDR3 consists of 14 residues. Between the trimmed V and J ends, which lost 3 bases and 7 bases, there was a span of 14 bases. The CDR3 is CASSEGPFLQPQHF. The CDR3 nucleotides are TGTGCCAGCAGCGAGGGACCTTTTCTACAGCCCCAGCATTTT.

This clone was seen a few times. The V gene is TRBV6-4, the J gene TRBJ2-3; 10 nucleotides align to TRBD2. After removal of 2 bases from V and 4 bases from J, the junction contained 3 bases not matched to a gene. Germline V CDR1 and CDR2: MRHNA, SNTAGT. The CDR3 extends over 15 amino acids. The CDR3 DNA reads TGTGCCAGCAGTGACACCAGCGGGGGGGCAGATACGCAGTATTTT. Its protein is CASSDTSGGADTQYF.